The clone carrying this T cell receptor beta chain was found a few times. The antigen remains undetermined. This sample was included in a study of early T cells in non-severe SARS-CoV-2 infection. In the study overall: Bulk RNA taken from unsorted whole blood was sequenced, leaving chains unpaired.

Unique molecular identifiers were affixed to single, distinct cDNA molecules. TCRdb independently ran MiXCR on the 5' RACE reads; one entry per CDR3 protein. The profile shows roughly 81,000 distinct CDR3 sequences, about 12% of them singletons. Whole-study results and caveats: Database matching using VDJdb favored anti-spike CD8 responses, with private and CD4 specificities left missing.

V lost 5 bases to trimming and J lost 0 bases; unmatched junction nucleotides: 16. This CDR3 contains 18 residues. Per the germline V gene, CDR1 is SEHNR and CDR2 is FQNEAQ (reference sequence). V and J are TRBV7-9 and TRBJ2-7, with 7 bases fitting TRBD1. Specimen: whole blood. The receptor was derived from an adult who was a healthcare worker with PCR-confirmed SARS-CoV-2 infection or an uninfected control (not recorded which). The CDR3 sequence is CASSHLGPGTASSYEQYF. CDR3 nucleotides: TGTGCCAGCAGCCACCTAGGGCCCGGGACAGCGAGCTCCTACGAGCAGTACTTC.